The source of this T cell receptor beta chain is a study of blood T cell repertoires in COVID-19 (dated by TCRdb to between 2020 and 2021). Concerning the study at large: The collaborator samples originated in the United States, Italy and Spain and spanned the acute and convalescent phases of COVID-19. Where available, HLA class I and class II types were taken from metadata supplied by the sample provider and were not determined by assay-based typing. The repertoires were made available in a free public database intended to serve as a resource for research on the immune response to SARS-CoV-2. The dataset comprised deeply sampled blood TCRbeta repertoires from subjects exposed to, actively infected with, or recovered from COVID-19. A de-identified subject ID, COVID-19 status, age in years and sex were almost always included in the sample metadata. The material from the prospective study consisted of cDNA or gDNA derived from T cells, B-cell-depleted T cells, or PBMCs. Samples came from the ongoing ImmuneRACE study (first 160 participants) plus 1,254 subjects from 6 global collaborators.

In Seattle, one collaborating source enrolled patients while the infection was active and tracked those patients longitudinally over the course of disease. Each collaborating institution followed its own protocols to collect whole blood in K2EDTA tubes. For TCRbeta analysis, collaborator samples were shipped as frozen whole blood, as isolated PBMCs, or as DNA extracted from either sample type. This clone was recorded once. Its cognate antigen has yet to be identified. Base qualities are not provided; no much larger clone lies one nucleotide away. The paper's findings and limits, for the study overall: How much clinical and demographic metadata was included differed by source and by participant, and the metadata was provided uncurated.

V was cut back by 1 base and J by 6 bases, leaving a gap of 12 bases between them. The CDR3 starts with the cysteine, ends with the phenylalanine, and has 14 residues. The kept DNA is CDR3 alone, 42 bases in frame from the first base. From the germline V gene, CDR1 is MNHEY and CDR2 is SVGEGT. TCRbeta CDR3 regions were amplified from genomic DNA by means of the immunoSEQ Assay, a bias-controlled multiplex PCR. Regarding the original processing steps: Within the assay, amplification of reference gene primers was used to estimate how many nucleated cells each sample contained. To quantify the absolute abundance of each unique TCRbeta CDR3 rearrangement, sequence reads were collapsed and filtered. For each sample, productive Simpson clonality was calculated as the square root of Simpson's diversity index over productive rearrangements. What TCRdb holds here is the immuneACCESS table cut down to in-frame rearrangements. Part of the clones is not present; checked against another copy, under half of the missing clones reflect an unresolved V gene, and the others are unexplained. D and trimming were read from the DNA, whereas the V and J calls and clone size are those reported in that table. In this sample the table shows 250,000 to 350,000 clones, approximately 90% of which occur a single time. The top ten clonotypes cover over 5.5% of the sample.

The sequenced sample was peripheral blood. The receptor was derived from a woman aged 45 to 65 with COVID-19, enrolled during active disease. This chain joins TRBV6-2 or TRBV6-3 to TRBJ1-1; TRBD1 is a weak D gene call, 5 bases matching. CDR3 reads: CASSYWGASPEAFF. The nucleotide sequence reads TGTGCCAGCAGTTACTGGGGCGCTTCGCCTGAAGCTTTCTTT.